This paragraph reports one T cell receptor beta chain. Other DNA sequences from this sample encode an identical CDR3 as well. The source of the sample is a study of blood T cell repertoires in COVID-19. Clones were read by immunoSEQ multiplex PCR, and TCRdb kept only the in-frame ones, dropping some. The table shows under 200,000 clones, with 65% to 80% occurring only once. Trimming cost V 4 bases and J 2 bases, with 12 bases left between them. This CDR3 is built from 14 residues. Germline V gives CDR1 SGHRS, CDR2 YFSETQ. The sample consisted of PBMCs or T cells enriched from blood (not recorded which). V is TRBV5-1 and J is TRBJ2-5, with D possibly being TRBD1 or TRBD2 (5 bases each). The sequence was collected from a woman in her 70s in a cohort exposed to, infected with or recovered from COVID-19 (not recorded which). CDR3 in DNA: TGCGCCAGCAGCGTGGGACGGACACAAGAGACCCAGTACTTC. Protein: CASSVGRTQETQYF.